This entry is about one T cell receptor (beta chain). The record originates from a study of cytomegalovirus exposure and HLA in healthy donors. Study summary: Previous work identified 95 million to 120 million unique TCR beta sequences from around 200 million T cells.

This CDR3 has 14 amino acids. Germline V gene data show CDR1 as SNHLY and CDR2 as FYNNEI. V was clipped by 4 bases and J by 2 bases, with 11 bases between them. It was with 60 Vbeta and 13 Jbeta primers that the PCR ran. The method was immunoSEQ multiplex PCR; TCRdb's version includes in-frame clones alone and lacks a portion of them. This sample carries 80,000 to 100,000 clones, over 75% of them seen once, and the ten largest clones take under 4.5%. This receptor was taken from a female donor in good health and CMV-seropositive. Sample: PBMCs. V is TRBV2 and J is TRBJ1-1; D is unresolved. CDR3 sequence reads: CASSAQRGNTEAFF. The DNA for the CDR3 is TGTGCCAGCAGTGCACAGCGGGGAAACACTGAAGCTTTCTTT. The full variable domain, rest sourced from reference TRBV2 and TRBJ1-1, is EPEVTQTPSHQVTQMGQEVILRCVPISNHLYFYWYRQILGQKVEFLVSFYNNEISEKSEIFDDQFSVERPDGSNFTLKIRSTKLEDSAMYFCASSAQRGNTEAFFGQGTRLTVV.